The 21 T cell receptor beta chains in this list originate from one sample, sequenced in a study of OX40 agonist ivuxolimab in advanced cancers. Sequencing used immunoSEQ multiplex PCR; TCRdb keeps in-frame clones, though not all of them. The data contain 60,000 to 90,000 clones, roughly nine tenths of them singletons. The source material was CD4+ or CD8+ T cells sorted from blood, sampled in a trial of the OX40 agonist ivuxolimab. These receptors were collected from an adult with an advanced solid tumor such as melanoma, head and neck, liver or kidney cancer.

The CDR3 DNA is TGTGCCAGCAGCTTAAGTTCGGGGACAGGGTATAAAGCTTTCTTT. Protein product: CASSLSSGTGYKAFF. V usage is TRBV7-9 and J usage is TRBJ1-1; TRBD1 matches at 9 bases. Per the germline V gene, CDR1 is SEHNR and CDR2 is FQNEAQ (reference sequence). J lost 9 bases, V lost 2 bases, and 10 bases had no gene match. This CDR3 spans 15 amino acids.

The chain combines TRBV5-5 with TRBJ1-6; 9 bases agree with TRBD1. Germline V gene sequence: CDR1 SGHKS, CDR2 YYEKEE (reference sequence). Trimming removed 4 bases from V and 4 bases from J; junction bases left unmatched: 6. This CDR3 comprises 16 residues. CDR3 protein: CASSGTGPSYNSPLHF. The DNA for the CDR3 is TGTGCCAGCAGCGGGACAGGGCCCAGTTATAATTCACCCCTCCACTTT.

This rearrangement joins TRBV9 to TRBJ2-3, with TRBD2 matching 10 bases. J was trimmed by 4 bases and V by 3 bases; bases with no gene match: 5. The germline gives CDR1 SGDLS, CDR2 YYNGEE. The CDR3 is 15 residues long. The CDR3 nucleotides read TGTGCCAGCAGCGAGACTAGCGGGCATTCAGATACGCAGTATTTT. This translates into CASSETSGHSDTQYF. The complete variable domain, with remaining parts taken from reference TRBV9 and TRBJ2-3, reads DSGVTQTPKHLITATGQRVTLRCSPRSGDLSVYWYQQSLDQGLQFLIQYYNGEERAKGNILERFSAQQFPDLHSELNLSSLELGDSALYFCASSETSGHSDTQYFGPGTRLTVL.

V usage is TRBV7-9 and J usage is TRBJ2-7, with 11 bases identical to TRBD1. The J segment lost 1 base and the V segment lost 5 bases, leaving 4 bases of the junction unmatched. CDR1 and CDR2 from the germline V gene are SEHNR and FQNEAQ (reference sequence). The CDR3 spans 15 residues. CDR3 region: CASSRTGGGSYEQYF. CDR3 in DNA: TGTGCCAGCAGCAGGACAGGGGGCGGTTCCTACGAGCAGTACTTC.

This chain links TRBV4-1 with TRBJ2-6, with TRBD2 matching over 13 bases. CDR1 MGHRA and CDR2 YSYEKL come from the germline V gene. V was pared by 4 bases and J by 4 bases, with 4 bases of the junction left unmatched. The length of the CDR3 is 17 residues. CDR3 nucleotides: TGCGCCAGCAGCCGGACTAGCGGGAGTAACGGGGCCAACGTCCTGACTTTC. Translated, it gives CASSRTSGSNGANVLTF.

This clone was detected only a few times. This chain joins TRBV9 and TRBJ2-5; D call uncertain. The length of the CDR3 is 14 residues. Germline CDR1 is SGDLS and CDR2 is YYNGEE. The ends were cut back, 1 base at V and 0 bases at J, with 7 bases in the middle. CDR3 sequence: CASSVLGHQETQYF. The CDR3 DNA follows: TGTGCCAGCAGCGTACTCGGTCACCAAGAGACCCAGTACTTC. The entire variable domain, with the rest obtained from reference TRBV9 and TRBJ2-5, is as follows: DSGVTQTPKHLITATGQRVTLRCSPRSGDLSVYWYQQSLDQGLQFLIQYYNGEERAKGNILERFSAQQFPDLHSELNLSSLELGDSALYFCASSVLGHQETQYFGPGTRLLVL.

The genes are TRBV5-1 and TRBJ2-1; D may be TRBD1 or TRBD2 (5 bases each). This CDR3 has 16 residues. Between the trimmed V and J ends, which lost 0 bases and 3 bases, there was a span of 13 bases. CDR1 is SGHRS, CDR2 YFSETQ, per germline. The CDR3 region is CASSLGDANFYNEQFF. As DNA, the CDR3 is TGCGCCAGCAGCTTGGGGGACGCAAACTTCTACAATGAGCAGTTCTTC.

The chain couples TRBV19 to TRBJ1-2, with 8 positions matching TRBD1. The CDR3 loop spans 13 amino acids. V lost 7 bases and J lost 5; bases outside the gene matches: 6. The germline gives CDR1 LNHDA, CDR2 SQIVND (reference sequence). This CDR3 reads CASKAGGQYGYTF. CDR3 sequence (DNA): TGTGCCAGTAAGGCAGGGGGCCAATATGGCTACACCTTC.

This clone was seen only once. At one end, the junction sequence differs from germline, possibly due to a read error. The chain joins TRBV7-3 to TRBJ2-5; D remains unclear. The length of the CDR3 is 15 residues. Germline V gives CDR1 SGHTA, CDR2 FQGTGA. In DNA, the CDR3 is TGTGCCAGCAGTTTAAAAATGGGGATCCAAGAGACCCAGTACTTC. Translation gives CASSLKMGIQETQYF.

The V call is TRBV30, the J call TRBJ1-5; 7 nucleotides line up with TRBD1. Germline V lookup: CDR1 GTSNPN, CDR2 SVGIG (reference sequence). J gave up 6 bases and V 1 base, and 9 bases lay outside the gene matches. The CDR3 extends over 15 amino acids. In nucleotides, the CDR3 is TGTGCCTGGAGTGCTTTTTGGACAGGTCTTCAGCCCCAGCATTTT. The encoded protein is CAWSAFWTGLQPQHF. The whole variable domain, filled in from reference TRBV30 and TRBJ1-5, reads SQTIHQWPATLVQPVGSPLSLECTVEGTSNPNLYWYRQAAGRGLQLLFYSVGIGQISSEVPQNLSASRPQDRQFILSSKKLLLSDSGFYLCAWSAFWTGLQPQHFGDGTRLSIL.

This chain joins TRBV4-1 and TRBJ2-3; 13 nucleotides line up with TRBD2. Germline loops: CDR1 MGHRA, CDR2 YSYEKL. The CDR3 length is 16 residues. With 5 bases clipped from V and 2 bases from J, the junction kept 4 bases outside the gene matches. CDR3 region: CASSTSGREFTDTQYF. The CDR3 DNA reads TGCGCCAGCAGCACTAGCGGGAGGGAATTCACAGATACGCAGTATTTT.

This clone appeared a single time. The chain carries TRBV27 and TRBJ2-7, with D maybe TRBD2 (5 bases). The V gene lost 6 bases and the J gene lost 3 bases, with 15 bases spanning the gap. Germline V lookup: CDR1 MNHEY, CDR2 SMNVEV (reference sequence). The CDR3 totals 14 residues. CDR3 residues: CASRPGLDFYEQYF. In DNA form, the CDR3 reads TGTGCCAGCAGGCCCGGACTCGATTTCTACGAGCAGTACTTC.

The chain combines TRBV5-6 with TRBJ2-7, with 7 bases lining up with TRBD1. The V segment lost 0 bases and the J segment 2 bases; nucleotides outside the gene matches: 5. Germline V gives CDR1 SGHDT, CDR2 YYEEEE. This CDR3 is built from 15 residues. The CDR3, as DNA: TGTGCCAGCAGCTTGGCCCCGACAGGGCCCTACGAGCAGTACTTC. It specifies CASSLAPTGPYEQYF.

The chain links TRBV5-1 to TRBJ2-2; TRBD2 agrees at 13 bases. J lost 7 bases, V lost 4 bases, and 4 bases had no gene match. Germline-derived CDR1 and CDR2 are SGHRS and YFSETQ. The CDR3 spans 15 residues. Here the CDR3 reads CASSTGLAGVGELFF. Written as DNA, the CDR3 is TGCGCCAGCAGCACAGGACTAGCGGGGGTCGGGGAGCTGTTTTTT.

This chain joins TRBV28 and TRBJ1-1; perhaps TRBD1 as D (5 bases). The CDR3 sequence is 13 residues long. V dropped 8 bases and J dropped 7 bases, with 17 bases sitting between them. Germline lookup yields CDR1 MDHEN and CDR2 SYDVKM. DNA for the CDR3: TGTGCCAGCCACAGGCCCTCGGGAAGTGAAGCTTTCTTT. Translation gives CASHRPSGSEAFF. The variable domain in full, completed from reference TRBV28 and TRBJ1-1, reads DVKVTQSSRYLVKRTGEKVFLECVQDMDHENMFWYRQDPGLGLRLIYFSYDVKMKEKGDIPEGYSVSREKKERFSLILESASTNQTSMYLCASHRPSGSEAFFGQGTRLTVV.

The chain couples TRBV7-2 to TRBJ2-3; 7 nucleotides align to TRBD1. Germline V gene data show CDR1 as SGHTA and CDR2 as FQGNSA. The CDR3 has 14 amino acids. The junction had 5 bases not matched to a gene; V was cut back by 4 bases and J by 4 bases. The CDR3 DNA follows: TGTGCCAGCAGCTACAGGGGTTATCCAGATACGCAGTATTTT. Encoded protein: CASSYRGYPDTQYF.

The chain joins TRBV5-1 to TRBJ2-5; TRBD1 agrees at 7 bases. The end of the DNA fits TRBJ2-7 better, so the J call may be wrong. The CDR3 sequence is 15 residues long. CDR1 is SGHRS, CDR2 YFSETQ, per germline. CDR3 coding DNA: TGCGCCAGCAGCTTGGATGGGACAGCAACCTACGAGCAGTACTTC. This codes for CASSLDGTATYEQYF.

This clone was observed a few times. The chain couples TRBV5-1 to TRBJ2-6; 10 bases line up with TRBD1. V gave up 4 bases and J gave up 4 bases; unmatched junction bases: 17. Germline lookup yields CDR1 SGHRS and CDR2 YFSETQ. The length of the CDR3 is 20 residues. The CDR3 spells CASSPDRQGALVTGANVLTF. CDR3 sequence (DNA): TGCGCCAGCAGCCCGGATCGACAGGGGGCGCTTGTAACCGGGGCCAACGTCCTGACTTTC.

The gene calls are TRBV18 and TRBJ1-4, with a tentative D call TRBD1 (5 bases). The CDR3 is 15 amino acids. Trimming stripped 6 bases from V and 8 bases from J, with 19 bases between. Germline values: CDR1 KGHSH, CDR2 LQKENI. The CDR3 region has the DNA TGTGCCAGCTCCGCTGAGGGACTCACGGGGGAAAAACTGTTTTTT. It codes for CASSAEGLTGEKLFF.

For this clone: This is likely a read error, given that the CDR3 carries no conserved phenylalanine or tryptophan at its end. Because the CDR3's place on the DNA is in doubt, the DNA is left out and the CDR3 is given as listed by TCRdb. The chain is built from TRBV9 and TRBJ1-1; TRBD1, the D gene given by the table, was not confirmed from the DNA. The CDR3 is 8 residues long, counting both termini. Germline V gives CDR1 SGDLS, CDR2 YYNGEE. The CDR3 is CASSVETG.

V gene TRBV5-1 combines with J gene TRBJ2-2, with a possible D match to TRBD1 (6 bases). CDR3 size: 14 residues. The germline V gene encodes CDR1 SGHRS and CDR2 YFSETQ. Between the trimmed V and J ends, which lost 3 bases and 6 bases, there was a span of 12 bases. The CDR3: CASSSLQGAGELFF. The CDR3 DNA reads as TGCGCCAGCAGCTCACTACAGGGCGCCGGGGAGCTGTTTTTT.